One sample yielded the 17 T cell receptor beta chains listed below, sequenced in a study of glioma-infiltrating T cells. TCR alpha and beta CDR3 regions were amplified from RNA using iRepertoire nested multiplex PCR. From the multiplex PCR reads, TCRdb called clonotypes with MiXCR, one entry per CDR3 protein. The table lists more than 110,000 distinct CDR3 sequences, more than 35% of them singletons, with 15% to 25% in the top ten. Sequences were obtained from glioma tissue, nonneoplastic brain tissue, or PBMCs (not recorded which). The receptors here all came from a human donor with low-grade glioma or glioblastoma, undergoing nonglioma brain surgery, or in good health (not recorded which).

Remarks on this clonotype: A clone one base away is much larger, so this may be a read error. J is TRBJ1-1 and V is TRBV20-1, with 12 bases identical to TRBD1. The CDR3 totals 14 residues. Looked up from germline, CDR1 is DFQATT and CDR2 is SNEGSKA (reference sequence). The CDR3 sequence: CSAKGDRGHTEAYF. The CDR3 DNA reads as TGCAGTGCTAAAGGGGACAGGGGGCATACTGAAGCTTACTTT.

This clonotype was seen just once. The genes are TRBV29-1 and TRBJ2-3; tentatively, D is TRBD1 (5 bases). This CDR3 spans 13 amino acids. Germline lookup yields CDR1 SQVTM and CDR2 ANQGSEA. V shed 4 bases and J shed 2 bases, with 10 bases lying between them. DNA of the CDR3: TGCAGCGTTGTGTCACAGGACACAGATACGCAGTATTTT. As protein: CSVVSQDTDTQYF.

Only a few counts were recorded for this clonotype. The CDR3 DNA sequence: TGTGCCAGCAGGTACAGGGTAGATCAGCCCCAGCATTTT. Amino acid sequence: CASRYRVDQPQHF. The V and J genes are TRBV2 and TRBJ1-5; D may be TRBD1 (6 bases). The CDR3 covers 13 residues. CDR1 is SNHLY and CDR2 is FYNNEI in the germline V gene. The V gene lost 6 bases and the J gene lost 5 bases, with 11 bases spanning the gap.

This clonotype turned up a few times. This chain connects TRBV15 to TRBJ2-7, with 10 bases matching TRBD1. The length of the CDR3 is 15 residues. J gave up 6 bases and V 0 bases, and 5 bases lay outside the gene matches. Germline values: CDR1 LNHNV, CDR2 YYDKDF (reference sequence). CDR3 in amino acids: CATSRDRDRGGEQYF. As DNA, the CDR3 is TGTGCCACCAGCAGAGATAGGGACAGGGGAGGCGAGCAGTACTTC. Looking up the rest from reference TRBV15 and TRBJ2-7 gives the full variable domain: DAMVIQNPRYQVTQFGKPVTLSCSQTLNHNVMYWYQQKSSQAPKLLFHYYDKDFNNEADTPDNFQSRRPNTSFCFLDIRSPGLGDTAMYLCATSRDRDRGGEQYFGPGTRLTVT.

In this sample, this clonotype turned up a few times. The J gene is TRBJ1-1, the V gene TRBV7-9; D is unclear. The V and J ends lost 6 bases and 5 bases respectively, with 7 bases between them. This CDR3 comprises 11 residues. The V gene's germline CDR1 is SEHNR and CDR2 FQNEAQ (reference sequence). The CDR3, as DNA: TGTGCCAGCAGTATTGGTACTGAAGCTTTCTTT. This translates into CASSIGTEAFF.

For this clonotype: The junction departs from the called germline gene at one end, perhaps through a read error. This chain uses TRBV27 with TRBJ2-1, with D hard to call. Germline V lookup: CDR1 MNHEY, CDR2 SMNVEV (reference sequence). The CDR3 sequence is 13 residues long. DNA for the CDR3: TGTGCCAGCAGTTCAAGACTGTACAATGAGAAGTTCTTC. Its protein product is CASSSRLYNEKFF.

This sequence joins TRBV4-2 and TRBJ2-3, with a tentative D call TRBD1 (5 bases). Germline CDR1 LGHNA, CDR2 YNFKEQ. V was clipped by 1 base and J by 4 bases, with 9 bases between them. The CDR3 is 14 residues long. CDR3 residues: CASSQGAGPDTQYF. The CDR3 bases are TGTGCCAGCAGCCAAGGCGCAGGGCCAGATACGCAGTATTTT.

The rearrangement joins TRBV7-2 to TRBJ1-6, with D possibly being TRBD1 (6 bases). V was trimmed by 4 bases and J by 5 bases, leaving 12 bases between them. This CDR3 region has 15 residues. CDR1 and CDR2 (germline): SGHTA, FQGNSA. This CDR3 reads CASSWTGGDNSPLHF. In DNA, the CDR3 is TGTGCCAGCAGCTGGACCGGGGGCGATAATTCACCCCTCCACTTT.

This clonotype was observed once. The genes are TRBV30 and TRBJ2-7; 10 nucleotides align to TRBD1. Trimming cost V 2 bases and J 6 bases; bases outside gene matches: 4. This CDR3 is 13 amino acids long. Per the germline V gene, CDR1 is GTSNPN and CDR2 is SVGIG (reference sequence). In DNA form, the CDR3 reads TGTGCCTGGAGTTCGGGACAGGGGTTCGAGCAGTACTTC. It is translated as CAWSSGQGFEQYF.

This sequence joins TRBV6-2 or TRBV6-3 and TRBJ2-3; the match to TRBD2 covers 12 bases. Germline CDR1 and CDR2: MNHEY and SVGEGT. Trimming removed 0 bases from V and 5 bases from J; junction bases left unmatched: 15. The CDR3 consists of 20 residues. CDR3 DNA sequence: TGTGCCAGCAGTTACTCGTCGGAGACTAGCGGGGGTTATGGTGAAGATACGCAGTATTTT. This translates into CASSYSSETSGGYGEDTQYF.

For this clonotype: This sequence may be a read error, since a much larger clone differs from it by one base. This chain links TRBV6-1 with TRBJ1-1, with D maybe TRBD1 (6 bases). CDR1 is MNHNS, CDR2 SASEGT, per germline. This CDR3 has 12 amino acids. The DNA of the CDR3 is TGTGCCAGTAAAGGGGGGCCTTCTGAAGCTTCCTTT. Its translation is CASKGGPSEASF.

There are a few counts of this clonotype. The chain employs TRBV4-1 and TRBJ1-3; D uncertain. CDR1 and CDR2 (germline): MGHRA, YSYEKL. Trimming left V 0 bases short and J 0 bases short, with 6 bases between. The length of the CDR3 is 15 residues. CDR3 residues: CASSQDPGSGNTIYF. The CDR3 DNA reads as TGCGCCAGCAGCCAAGACCCAGGCTCTGGAAACACCATATATTTT.

This clonotype was seen only a few times. The rearrangement links TRBV20-1 to TRBJ1-5, with 10 bases matching TRBD1. The CDR3 contains 16 residues. Germline-derived CDR1 and CDR2 are DFQATT and SNEGSKA (reference sequence). V shed 0 bases, J shed 3 bases, and the junction held 5 bases outside the gene matches. The CDR3 spells CSARDQGTGDNQPQHF. CDR3 in DNA: TGCAGTGCTAGAGATCAGGGGACAGGGGACAATCAGCCCCAGCATTTT.

The chain carries TRBV30 and TRBJ1-1; D call uncertain. V lost 2 bases, J lost 1 base, and 5 bases lay in between. This CDR3 is built from 12 residues. Germline lookup yields CDR1 GTSNPN and CDR2 SVGIG (reference sequence). The DNA of the CDR3 is TGTGCCTGGAGTCACCCGAACACTGAAGCTTTCTTT. Residues: CAWSHPNTEAFF. Drawing the rest from reference TRBV30 and TRBJ1-1, the complete variable domain is SQTIHQWPATLVQPVGSPLSLECTVEGTSNPNLYWYRQAAGRGLQLLFYSVGIGQISSEVPQNLSASRPQDRQFILSSKKLLLSDSGFYLCAWSHPNTEAFFGQGTRLTVV.

This clonotype was observed a few times. V usage is TRBV4-1 and J usage is TRBJ2-3; 14 bases are a match to TRBD2. Germline V gives CDR1 MGHRA, CDR2 YSYEKL. The CDR3 length is 16 residues. The V gene end was trimmed by 0 bases and the J gene end by 4 bases; junction bases not matched to a gene: 0. CDR3 loop: CASSQEGLAGADTQYF. The CDR3 nucleotides are TGCGCCAGCAGCCAAGAGGGACTAGCGGGAGCAGATACGCAGTATTTT.

In this sample, this clonotype turned up a few times. This chain links TRBV6-2 or TRBV6-3 with TRBJ1-1; the match to TRBD1 covers 7 bases. The CDR3 loop spans 16 amino acids. Germline CDR1 and CDR2: MNHEY and SVGEGT. Trimming at V came to 6 bases and at J to 1 base, leaving 11 bases not matched to a gene. In DNA, the CDR3 is TGTGCCAGCAGCCGGCCACCGGGACAGAGGAACACTGAAGCTTTCTTT. This codes for CASSRPPGQRNTEAFF.

J is TRBJ1-2 and V is TRBV18, with D perhaps TRBD1 (5 bases). This CDR3 is 14 amino acids long. Looked up from germline, CDR1 is KGHSH and CDR2 is LQKENI. Trimming shortened V by 3 bases and J by 3 bases, and 11 bases separated the two germline ends. The CDR3 loop is CASSPAVQDYGYTF. The DNA for the CDR3 is TGTGCCAGCTCACCGGCAGTACAGGACTATGGCTACACCTTC.